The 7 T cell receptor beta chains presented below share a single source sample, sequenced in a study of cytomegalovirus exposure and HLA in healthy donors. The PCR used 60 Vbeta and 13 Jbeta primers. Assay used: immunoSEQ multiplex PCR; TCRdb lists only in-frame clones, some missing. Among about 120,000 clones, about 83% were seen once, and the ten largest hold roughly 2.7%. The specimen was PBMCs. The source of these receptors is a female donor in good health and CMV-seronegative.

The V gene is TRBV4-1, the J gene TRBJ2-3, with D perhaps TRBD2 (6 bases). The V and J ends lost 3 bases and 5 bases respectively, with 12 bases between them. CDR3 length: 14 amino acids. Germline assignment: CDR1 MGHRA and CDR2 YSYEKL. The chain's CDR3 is CASSHESGLDTQYF. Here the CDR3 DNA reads TGCGCCAGCAGCCACGAATCGGGACTAGATACGCAGTATTTT.

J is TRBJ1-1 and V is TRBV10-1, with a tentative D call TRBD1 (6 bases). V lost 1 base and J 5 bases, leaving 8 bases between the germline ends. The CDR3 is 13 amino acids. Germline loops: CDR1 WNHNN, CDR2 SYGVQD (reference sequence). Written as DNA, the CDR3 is TGCGCCAGCAGTGAGTATAGGGGGACTGAAGCTTTCTTT. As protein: CASSEYRGTEAFF.

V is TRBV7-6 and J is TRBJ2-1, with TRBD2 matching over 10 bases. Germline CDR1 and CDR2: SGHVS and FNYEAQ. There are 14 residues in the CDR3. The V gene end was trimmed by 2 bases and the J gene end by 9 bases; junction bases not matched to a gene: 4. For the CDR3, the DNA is TGTGCCAGCAGCTTAATACTAGCGGGGAGTGAGCAGTTCTTC. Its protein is CASSLILAGSEQFF.

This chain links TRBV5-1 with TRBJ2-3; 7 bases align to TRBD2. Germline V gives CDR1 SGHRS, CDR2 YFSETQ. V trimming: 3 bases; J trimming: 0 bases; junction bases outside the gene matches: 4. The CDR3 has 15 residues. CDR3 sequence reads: CASSSGLTSTDTQYF. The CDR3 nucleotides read TGCGCCAGCAGCTCGGGACTAACTAGCACAGATACGCAGTATTTT.

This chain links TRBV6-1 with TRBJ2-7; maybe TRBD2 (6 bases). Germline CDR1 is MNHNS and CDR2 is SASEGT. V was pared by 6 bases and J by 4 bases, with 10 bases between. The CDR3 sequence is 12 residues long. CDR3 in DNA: TGTGCCAGCAGGGGTCTAGCGTACGAGCAGTACTTC. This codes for CASRGLAYEQYF.

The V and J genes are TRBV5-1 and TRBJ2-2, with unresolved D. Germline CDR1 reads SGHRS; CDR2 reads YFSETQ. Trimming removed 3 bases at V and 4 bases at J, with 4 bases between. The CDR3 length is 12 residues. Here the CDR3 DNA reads TGCGCCAGCAGCTGGAGCACCGGGGAGCTGTTTTTT. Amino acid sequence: CASSWSTGELFF. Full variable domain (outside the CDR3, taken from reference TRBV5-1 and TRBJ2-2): KAGVTQTPRYLIKTRGQQVTLSCSPISGHRSVSWYQQTPGQGLQFLFEYFSETQRNKGNFPGRFSGRQFSNSRSEMNVSTLELGDSALYLCASSWSTGELFFGEGSRLTVL.

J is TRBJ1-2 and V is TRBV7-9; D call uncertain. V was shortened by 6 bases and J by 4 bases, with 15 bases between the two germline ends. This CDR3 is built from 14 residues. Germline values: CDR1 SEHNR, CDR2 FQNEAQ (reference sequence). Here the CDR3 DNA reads TGTGCCAGCAGGCCGCTGGCTCTTGGCTATGGCTACACCTTC. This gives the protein CASRPLALGYGYTF.